The 27 T cell receptor beta chains reported below all come from one sample, sequenced in a study of type 1 regulatory T cells. TCRdb reanalysed the reads using MiXCR and keeps one entry per CDR3 protein. There are tens of thousands of distinct CDR3 sequences in the sample; around half occur only once, and 4.8% lies in the top ten. For these receptors, no antigen is known. The sample was cultured T cells, either the whole culture or a sorted T cell fraction (not recorded which). Receptor source: a human donor in good health.

The chain combines TRBV10-3 with TRBJ2-1, with a tentative D call TRBD1 (6 bases). V lost 3 bases to trimming and J lost 3 bases, with 15 bases between them. This CDR3 contains 16 residues. Germline V gene data show CDR1 as ENHRY and CDR2 as SYGVKD. DNA for the CDR3: TGTGCCATCAGTGACCCGGGCAGGGGAAACTACAATGAGCAGTTCTTC. The encoded protein is CAISDPGRGNYNEQFF.

This clonotype was found a few times. As DNA, the CDR3 is TGTGCCAGCTCACCACTGAGGACCGGGGAGCTGTTTTTT. It codes for CASSPLRTGELFF. This rearrangement joins TRBV18 to TRBJ2-2; unclear D gene. The CDR3 has 13 residues. From germline, CDR1 is KGHSH and CDR2 LQKENI. The germline V and J ends were trimmed by 1 base and 5 bases, with 5 bases remaining between them.

The chain couples TRBV7-6 to TRBJ2-1; D gene ambiguous. The CDR3 runs to 17 residues. CDR1 and CDR2 from the germline V gene are SGHVS and FNYEAQ. V lost 2 bases to trimming and J lost 0 bases, with 14 bases between them. Here the CDR3 reads CASSLTAGVSSYNEQFF. DNA for the CDR3: TGTGCCAGCAGCTTAACCGCCGGAGTAAGCTCCTACAATGAGCAGTTCTTC.

The chain couples TRBV7-2 to TRBJ1-2, with 9 bases aligning to TRBD1. The CDR3 length is 18 residues. Per germline, CDR1 SGHTA and CDR2 FQGNSA. Germline trimming cut 6 bases from V and 4 bases from J; bases unmatched to any gene: 18. CDR3 protein: CASSYGGTGQGKIYGYTF. In DNA, the CDR3 is TGTGCCAGCAGTTATGGGGGGACGGGACAGGGAAAAATCTATGGCTACACCTTC.

This clonotype has more than one count but fewer than ten. The genes are TRBV28 and TRBJ1-1, with D possibly being TRBD1 (5 bases). Trimming removed 3 bases at V and 3 bases at J, with 17 bases between. The length of the CDR3 is 16 residues. Germline CDR1 is MDHEN and CDR2 is SYDVKM. DNA for the CDR3: TGTGCCAGCAGTTTCCTCCTGGGGGGGATCCACACTGAAGCTTTCTTT. It encodes CASSFLLGGIHTEAFF.

This clonotype was seen only a few times. V and J are TRBV10-3 and TRBJ1-2, with D hard to call. Trimming pared 4 bases from V and 3 bases from J, leaving 6 bases between. From germline, CDR1 is ENHRY and CDR2 SYGVKD. The length of the CDR3 is 12 residues. The CDR3 spells CAISGRDYGYTF. As DNA, the CDR3 is TGTGCCATCAGTGGACGGGACTATGGCTACACCTTC.

The chain links TRBV10-3 to TRBJ1-5; 7 bases agree with TRBD1. The CDR3 sequence is 13 residues long. Unmatched junction bases numbered 6, after V lost 6 bases and J lost 7 bases. Germline CDR1 reads ENHRY; CDR2 reads SYGVKD. CDR3: CAIRGTEVQPQHF. In DNA form, the CDR3 reads TGTGCCATCAGGGGGACAGAGGTCCAGCCCCAGCATTTT.

This clonotype was observed a handful of times. The CDR3 protein is CASSPIGTVNTDTQYF. The CDR3 bases are TGTGCCAGCTCACCCATAGGGACAGTGAACACAGATACGCAGTATTTT. The chain is built from TRBV18 and TRBJ2-3; TRBD1 agrees at 7 bases. Germline V gene sequence: CDR1 KGHSH, CDR2 LQKENI. V shed 3 bases and J 2 bases; nucleotides not matched to a gene: 8. The CDR3 runs 16 residues. Full variable domain (remainder filled in from reference TRBV18 and TRBJ2-3): NAGVMQNPRHLVRRRGQEARLRCSPMKGHSHVYWYRQLPEEGLKFMVYLQKENIIDESGMPKERFSAEFPKEGPSILRIQQVVRGDSAAYFCASSPIGTVNTDTQYFGPGTRLTVL.

This clonotype was found a few times. The chain has TRBV27 and TRBJ2-7; D might be TRBD2 (6 bases). The CDR3 has 13 amino acids. The V gene's germline CDR1 is MNHEY and CDR2 SMNVEV (reference sequence). Trimming removed 3 bases at V and 6 bases at J, with 12 bases between. The CDR3 loop reads CASSLQFGGEQYF. CDR3 sequence (DNA): TGTGCCAGCAGTTTGCAGTTCGGGGGCGAGCAGTACTTC.

The chain recombines TRBV18 with TRBJ1-1; D not certain. With 3 bases removed from V and 1 base from J, the gap between germline ends came to 9 bases. The CDR3 spans 14 residues. CDR1 KGHSH and CDR2 LQKENI come from the germline V gene. The DNA for the CDR3 is TGTGCCAGCTCACCTCTGGTTGGGAACACTGAAGCTTTCTTT. It is translated as CASSPLVGNTEAFF. Full variable domain (rest looked up from reference TRBV18 and TRBJ1-1): NAGVMQNPRHLVRRRGQEARLRCSPMKGHSHVYWYRQLPEEGLKFMVYLQKENIIDESGMPKERFSAEFPKEGPSILRIQQVVRGDSAAYFCASSPLVGNTEAFFGQGTRLTVV.

Turning to this clonotype: A read error is likely, as this CDR3 ends without the conserved phenylalanine or tryptophan. The J gene is TRBJ1-5, the V gene TRBV6-1; perhaps TRBD1 as D (5 bases). The length of the CDR3 is 15 residues. V lost 5 bases and J 0 bases, leaving 11 bases between the germline ends. CDR1 is MNHNS, CDR2 SASEGT, per germline. CDR3: CASSWTFVSNQPQHL. The CDR3 region has the DNA TGTGCCAGCAGTTGGACATTTGTTAGCAATCAGCCCCAGCATCTT.

The chain links TRBV29-1 to TRBJ2-3; D remains ambiguous. The CDR3 runs 12 residues. Trimming cost V 3 bases and J 8 bases, with 12 bases left between them. Per germline, CDR1 SQVTM and CDR2 ANQGSEA. CDR3 amino acids: CSVDETLGTQYF. Written as DNA, the CDR3 is TGCAGCGTTGATGAGACGTTAGGTACGCAGTATTTT.

The rearrangement links TRBV5-6 to TRBJ2-7; D is possibly TRBD1 (6 bases). Trimming stripped 4 bases from V and 3 bases from J, with 23 bases between. Germline CDR1 reads SGHDT; CDR2 reads YYEEEE. This CDR3 spans 17 amino acids. CDR3 residues: CASSVRLTGRANYEQYF. DNA for the CDR3: TGTGCCAGCAGCGTTCGACTGACAGGTCGTGCAAACTACGAGCAGTACTTC.

This chain links TRBV10-3 with TRBJ1-4; 9 positions agree with TRBD1. Germline V CDR1 and CDR2: ENHRY, SYGVKD. The J segment lost 3 bases and the V segment lost 10 bases, leaving 9 bases of the junction unmatched. This CDR3 is built from 15 residues. CDR3 sequence reads: CATQTGGVSNEKLFF. DNA for the CDR3: TGTGCCACCCAGACAGGGGGTGTATCTAATGAAAAACTGTTTTTT.

J is TRBJ2-7 and V is TRBV24-1, with 7 bases matching TRBD2. The V segment lost 6 bases and the J segment 3 bases; nucleotides outside the gene matches: 1. CDR3 length equals 12 residues. The V gene's germline CDR1 is KGHDR and CDR2 SFDVKD. The CDR3 DNA reads TGTGCCACCAGTCGCGGGGGCTACGAGCAGTACTTC. Translating it yields CATSRGGYEQYF.

CDR3 region: CATRDGGPQETQYF. The CDR3 DNA is TGTGCCACCAGAGACGGGGGACCCCAAGAGACCCAGTACTTC. The V gene is TRBV24-1, the J gene TRBJ2-5; a weak D match, TRBD2 (6 bases). Between the trimmed V and J ends, which lost 7 bases and 1 base, there was a span of 12 bases. The CDR3 totals 14 residues. CDR1 and CDR2 (germline): KGHDR, SFDVKD.

The V call is TRBV6-2 or TRBV6-3, the J call TRBJ1-1, with TRBD1 matching over 7 bases. V trimming: 5 bases; J trimming: 3 bases; junction bases outside the gene matches: 12. The CDR3 has 16 amino acids. Germline CDR1 reads MNHEY; CDR2 reads SVGEGT. The CDR3 DNA reads TGTGCCAGCAGTCGGGACAGCTATTCCCGGGACACTGAAGCTTTCTTT. Translation: CASSRDSYSRDTEAFF.

This clonotype showed up just a few times. The chain is built from TRBV10-3 and TRBJ2-5; 13 positions agree with TRBD2. The CDR3 spans 23 residues. V shed 10 bases and J 4 bases; nucleotides not matched to a gene: 33. From germline, CDR1 is ENHRY and CDR2 SYGVKD. For the CDR3, the DNA is TGTGCCACACTTCGTGAGGGCACCTCCGGGACTAGCGGGGCCCCCCGACTGGGAGAGACCCAGTACTTC. Protein sequence: CATLREGTSGTSGAPRLGETQYF.

The V gene is TRBV20-1, the J gene TRBJ1-5; D gene ambiguous. This CDR3 region has 15 residues. With 5 bases removed from V and 0 bases from J, the gap between germline ends came to 14 bases. Germline V gives CDR1 DFQATT, CDR2 SNEGSKA (reference sequence). In DNA form, the CDR3 reads TGCAGTGCTTCAGAGACGGGATCTAGCAATCAGCCCCAGCATTTT. Amino acids: CSASETGSSNQPQHF.

This clonotype showed up many times. The V call is TRBV11-2, the J call TRBJ2-3; D uncertain. The germline V and J ends were trimmed by 1 base and 5 bases, with 1 base remaining between them. The germline CDR1 and CDR2 sequences are SGHAT and FQNNGV. This CDR3 comprises 11 residues. The CDR3 DNA follows: TGTGCCAGCAGCTTAGGAGATACGCAGTATTTT. Protein: CASSLGDTQYF.

A remark on this clonotype: Its ends do not fully match the called genes, so a read error is possible. This chain links TRBV7-3 with TRBJ2-1; TRBD2 matches 14 bases. CDR3 length: 15 amino acids. Germline lookup yields CDR1 SGHTA and CDR2 FQGTGA. In DNA, the CDR3 is TGTGCCAGCAGCTTAAAGGGGACTAGCGGGGGCAACCGGGTCTTC. Translated: CASSLKGTSGGNRVF.

In its sample, this clonotype ranks as medium-sized. V usage is TRBV12-3 or TRBV12-4 and J usage is TRBJ2-7; D call uncertain. The V gene lost 4 bases and the J gene lost 3 bases, with 7 bases spanning the gap. The CDR3 loop spans 12 amino acids. The DNA for the CDR3 is TGTGCCAGCAGTTCCTATAGCTACGAGCAGTACTTC. It yields the protein CASSSYSYEQYF.

This clonotype is categorized as medium-sized. The chain has TRBV11-2 and TRBJ2-3, with a tentative D call TRBD2 (6 bases). Germline CDR1 and CDR2: SGHAT and FQNNGV. V lost 5 bases, J lost 2 bases, and 14 bases lay in between. The CDR3 is 15 residues long. CDR3 residues: CASSPRGYDTDTQYF. The CDR3 coding sequence is TGTGCCAGCAGCCCACGGGGGTATGACACAGATACGCAGTATTTT.

The rearrangement uses TRBV30 and TRBJ2-2; the D is unclear. CDR3 length: 13 amino acids. CDR1 is GTSNPN, CDR2 SVGIG, per germline (reference sequence). V was cut by 3 bases and J by 6 bases, with 11 bases left in between. CDR3 DNA: TGTGCCTGGAGGTCAACCCCGGCCGGGGAGCTGTTTTTT. Its translation: CAWRSTPAGELFF.

Relative to its sample, this clonotype is medium-sized. The chain has TRBV12-3 or TRBV12-4 and TRBJ2-1; the D gene is possibly TRBD2 (5 bases). The ends were cut back, 3 bases at V and 1 base at J, with 10 bases in the middle. The CDR3 contains 15 residues. In DNA, the CDR3 is TGTGCCAGCAGTTTGGCTAGCAGGTCCTACAATGAGCAGTTCTTC. Translated, it gives CASSLASRSYNEQFF.

This sequence joins TRBV3-1 and TRBJ2-1, with no clear D. This CDR3 spans 13 amino acids. Germline V gives CDR1 LGHDT, CDR2 YNNKEL (reference sequence). The V and J ends lost 1 base and 12 bases respectively, with 13 bases between them. The CDR3 region has the DNA TGTGCCAGCAGCCAAGTCCTCGTTTCGGGGCAGTTCTTC. Its protein product is CASSQVLVSGQFF.

The chain recombines TRBV2 with TRBJ1-2, with no clear D. From germline, CDR1 is SNHLY and CDR2 FYNNEI. The CDR3 totals 15 residues. Trimming shortened V by 2 bases and J by 9 bases, and 19 bases separated the two germline ends. The CDR3 DNA is TGTGCCAGCAGTGAAAGTACTTGGGTCAGGTGGAGCTACACCTTC. Encoded protein: CASSESTWVRWSYTF.